This T cell receptor (beta chain) derives from a study of blood T cell repertoires in COVID-19. Study in general: Collection of acute and convalescent COVID-19 samples took place in the United States, Italy and Spain. In each case, the material was cDNA or gDNA derived from T cells, B-cell-depleted T cells, or PBMCs.

Original analysis: Cell counts per sample came from amplifying reference gene primers. Method: immunoSEQ multiplex PCR; TCRdb's copy keeps in-frame clones and lacks some. The V and J calls and the clone size are those of that table, but D and trimming were determined from the DNA. The sample includes some 400,000 clones, 70% to 85% of them seen just once. The length of the CDR3 is 15 residues. Germline V gene sequence: CDR1 LNHNV, CDR2 YYDKDF (reference sequence). With V trimmed by 1 base and J by 4 bases, 1 base remained unmatched. This rearrangement joins TRBV15 to TRBJ2-5, with TRBD2 matching over 12 bases. The source of this sequence is a human donor with acute or convalescent COVID-19. The donor label of this sample is uncertain. The sample comprised peripheral blood. CDR3 amino acids: CATSRGTSGVETQYF. The CDR3 DNA reads TGTGCCACCAGCAGAGGGACTAGCGGGGTAGAGACCCAGTACTTC.